Listed below are T cell receptor beta chains from one sample, sequenced in a study of blood T cells in healthy people across ages. From the 5' RACE reads, TCRdb called clonotypes with MiXCR, one entry per CDR3 protein. The sample yields under 1,100,000 distinct CDR3 sequences, about 25% seen once. These records were also assigned to another study, of T cells of mothers and their children.

The sequenced sample was blood. Receptor source: a girl aged 2 to 10 in good health. Both conserved end residues are part of each CDR3. Fields, in order: clone size, J gene, D gene, V gene, CDR3 protein, CDR3 DNA. The D gene is left open where the match is weak. Clone size is given for some rows only: seen once, a few or many times, or a class if the clone is expanded.

>NA|TRBJ2-1|TRBD1|TRBV5-6
CASSPATGTGRNEQFF
TGTGCCAGCAGCCCAGCGACAGGGACGGGACGCAATGAGCAGTTCTTC
>few|TRBJ1-3|NA|TRBV7-2
CASSLGMSGNTIYF
TGTGCCAGCAGCTTAGGCATGTCCGGAAACACCATATATTTT
>NA|TRBJ1-4|NA|TRBV20-1
CSAQRTSNEKLFF
TGCAGTGCTCAGCGAACATCTAATGAAAAACTGTTTTTT
>few|TRBJ1-2|NA|TRBV5-4
CASSHGLNNGYTF
TGTGCCAGCAGCCACGGGTTGAATAATGGCTACACCTTC
>NA|TRBJ2-5|NA|TRBV12-3/TRBV12-4
CASSKIAQETQYF
TGTGCCAGCAGTAAGATTGCTCAAGAGACCCAGTACTTC
>NA|TRBJ1-1|NA|TRBV12-3/TRBV12-4
CASSFTLPNTEAFF
TGTGCCAGCAGTTTTACTCTTCCGAACACTGAAGCTTTCTTT
>few|TRBJ1-1|NA|TRBV20-1
CSAQDGLNTEAFF
TGCAGTGCACAAGACGGTTTGAACACTGAAGCTTTCTTT
>NA|TRBJ1-1|NA|TRBV19
CASSIRGQSPEAFF
TGTGCCAGTAGTATACGAGGGCAGTCACCCGAAGCTTTCTTT
>few|TRBJ2-1|NA|TRBV20-1
CSARDNRQEQFF
TGCAGTGCTAGAGATAATCGCCAGGAGCAGTTCTTC
>NA|TRBJ2-5|TRBD1|TRBV15
CATSGRDRGNQETQYF
TGTGCCACCAGCGGCCGGGACAGGGGGAACCAAGAGACCCAGTACTTC
>NA|TRBJ1-4|NA|TRBV13
CASGKSEGGEKLFF
TGTGCCAGCGGAAAAAGCGAGGGGGGTGAAAAACTGTTTTTT
>NA|TRBJ1-2|TRBD1|TRBV24-1
CATQGAKRGNYGYTF
TGTGCCACACAGGGGGCTAAGAGGGGTAACTATGGCTACACCTTC
>NA|TRBJ1-4|TRBD1|TRBV29-1
CSARNRGLSEKLFF
TGCAGCGCCCGAAACAGGGGGCTTAGTGAAAAACTGTTTTTT
>NA|TRBJ2-3|NA|TRBV28
CASSLTQGSSTDTQYF
TGTGCCAGCAGTTTAACGCAGGGTTCTAGCACAGATACGCAGTATTTT
>NA|TRBJ1-2|NA|TRBV20-1
CRGITGPGGGYTF
TGCAGGGGTATTACAGGGCCCGGCGGTGGCTACACCTTC
>few|TRBJ2-3|NA|TRBV29-1
CSVPSGEFREDTQYF
TGCAGCGTTCCCTCAGGGGAATTTAGAGAAGATACGCAGTATTTT
>NA|TRBJ1-1|NA|TRBV5-5
CASSPVPRGTFSEAFF
TGTGCCAGCAGCCCGGTCCCTAGGGGGACTTTCTCTGAAGCTTTCTTT
>few|TRBJ1-6|NA|TRBV4-1
CASSQEPESPLHF
TGCGCCAGCAGCCAAGAACCGGAATCACCCCTCCACTTT
>NA|TRBJ2-5|NA|TRBV6-2/TRBV6-3
CASELVFRETQYF
TGTGCCAGCGAACTAGTGTTCAGAGAGACCCAGTACTTC
>NA|TRBJ2-2|TRBD1|TRBV5-1
CASSDWTGHAELFF
TGCGCCAGTAGCGACTGGACAGGGCACGCGGAGCTGTTTTTT
>NA|TRBJ1-3|NA|TRBV3-1
CASSRGYENTIYF
TGTGCCAGCAGCCGAGGGTATGAAAACACCATATATTTT
>few|TRBJ1-5|TRBD1|TRBV7-9
CAASRDRDGNQPQHF
TGTGCGGCGTCCCGGGACAGGGACGGCAATCAGCCCCAGCATTTT
>few|TRBJ2-1|NA|TRBV7-3
CASSLMGWGGEQFF
TGTGCCAGCAGCTTAATGGGTTGGGGCGGGGAGCAGTTCTTC
>few|TRBJ2-1|TRBD1|TRBV27
CASSLSSTGGSLNEQFF
TGTGCCAGCAGTTTATCCTCGACAGGGGGGTCCCTAAATGAGCAGTTCTTC
>NA|TRBJ2-3|TRBD2|TRBV7-9
CASSLATGLAVARYF
TGTGCCAGCAGCTTAGCGACCGGACTAGCGGTTGCGCGGTATTTT
>NA|TRBJ2-1|TRBD2|TRBV6-2/TRBV6-3
CASGSPTSGGPSNVQFF
TGTGCCAGCGGGTCCCCGACTAGCGGGGGGCCTAGCAATGTGCAGTTCTTC
>NA|TRBJ2-7|TRBD2|TRBV2
CATSRTSGSYEQYF
TGTGCCACATCAAGGACTAGCGGGAGTTACGAGCAGTACTTC
>few|TRBJ2-3|NA|TRBV14
CASSQGNGVTQYF
TGTGCCAGCAGCCAAGGAAACGGGGTGACGCAGTATTTT
>few|TRBJ2-6|TRBD1|TRBV10-3
CAIRGDSPSGANVLTF
TGTGCCATCAGGGGGGACAGTCCCTCTGGGGCCAACGTCCTGACTTTC
>NA|TRBJ1-5|TRBD1|TRBV29-1
CSVEVQTTGDIGNQPQHF
TGCAGCGTTGAGGTGCAAACGACAGGGGATATAGGCAATCAGCCCCAGCATTTT
>few|TRBJ1-2|NA|TRBV2
CASRSEDLNYGYTF
TGTGCCAGCAGATCGGAAGACTTGAACTATGGCTACACCTTC
>few|TRBJ1-2|TRBD1|TRBV2
CASSDGDSPNYGYTF
TGTGCCAGCAGTGATGGGGACAGTCCTAACTATGGCTACACCTTC
>NA|TRBJ1-6|TRBD1|TRBV3-1
CASSLSGTGASPLHF
TGTGCCAGCAGCCTTTCCGGGACAGGGGCCTCACCCCTCCACTTT
>few|TRBJ2-5|NA|TRBV9
CASSVVGGQETQYF
TGTGCCAGCAGCGTAGTTGGGGGGCAAGAGACCCAGTACTTC
>few|TRBJ2-5|NA|TRBV11-3
CASSLGGLPGGTQYF
TGTGCCAGCAGCTTAGGGGGCCTGCCTGGGGGGACCCAGTACTTC
>NA|TRBJ2-5|NA|TRBV20-1
CSARDLVRDRETQYF
TGCAGTGCTAGAGATCTAGTCCGGGACCGAGAGACCCAGTACTTC
>NA|TRBJ2-1|NA|TRBV29-1
CSAGGLTSYNEQFF
TGCAGCGCCGGAGGTCTCACTTCCTACAATGAGCAGTTCTTC
>few|TRBJ2-5|NA|TRBV29-1
CSVNKAEGETQYF
TGCAGCGTGAACAAAGCGGAAGGCGAGACCCAGTACTTC
>NA|TRBJ2-5|TRBD2|TRBV6-2/TRBV6-3
CASTYGLAGGEETQYF
TGTGCCAGCACCTATGGACTAGCGGGAGGAGAGGAGACCCAGTACTTC
>NA|TRBJ1-1|NA|TRBV13
CASSLLGTDTEAFF
TGTGCCAGCAGCCTTTTAGGAACGGACACTGAAGCTTTCTTT
>NA|TRBJ1-4|NA|TRBV6-5
CASSPGAVEKLFF
TGTGCCAGCAGTCCGGGGGCCGTTGAAAAACTGTTTTTT